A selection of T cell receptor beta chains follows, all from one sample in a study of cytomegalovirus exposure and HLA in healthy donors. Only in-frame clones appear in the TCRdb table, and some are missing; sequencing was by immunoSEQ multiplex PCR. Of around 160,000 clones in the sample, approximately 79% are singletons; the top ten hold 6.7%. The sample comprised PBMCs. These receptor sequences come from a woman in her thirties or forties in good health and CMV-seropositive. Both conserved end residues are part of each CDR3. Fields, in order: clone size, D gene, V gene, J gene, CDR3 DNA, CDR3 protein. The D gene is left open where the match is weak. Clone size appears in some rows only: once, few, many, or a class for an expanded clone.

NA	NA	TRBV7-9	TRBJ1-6	TGTGCCAGCAGACCCGACAGTAATTCACCCCTCCACTTT	CASRPDSNSPLHF
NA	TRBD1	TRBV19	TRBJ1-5	TGTGCCAGTAGTCGTCAGGGGGAGGTGATATATCAGCCCCAGCATTTT	CASSRQGEVIYQPQHF
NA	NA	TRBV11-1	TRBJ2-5	TGTGCCAGCAGCACGGGCCAAGAGACCCAGTACTTC	CASSTGQETQYF
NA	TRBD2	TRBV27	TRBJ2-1	TGTGCCAGCACCAGGGGGAGCGGGGGGTGGAATGAGCAGTTCTTC	CASTRGSGGWNEQFF
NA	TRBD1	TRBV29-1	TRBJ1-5	TGCAGCGCCAAGACAGGGGAGCGACAGCCCCAGCATTTT	CSAKTGERQPQHF
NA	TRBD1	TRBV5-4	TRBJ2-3	TGTGCCAGCAGCCGCGACAGGGGGATGGCAGATACGCAGTATTTT	CASSRDRGMADTQYF
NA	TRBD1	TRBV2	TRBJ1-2	TGTGCCAGCAGCCGAAATATACCAGGGGGCGGTGGCTACACCTTC	CASSRNIPGGGGYTF
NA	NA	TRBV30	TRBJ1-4	TGTGCCTGGAGGCTAGCGGTACCTAATGAAAAACTGTTTTTT	CAWRLAVPNEKLFF
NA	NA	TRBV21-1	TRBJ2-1	TGTGCCAGCAGCAAAGAGGCTGAGCGGGGAAGCTCCTACAATGAGCAGTTCTTC	CASSKEAERGSSYNEQFF
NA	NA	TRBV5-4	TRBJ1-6	TGTGCCAGCAGATTACAGGGAACGGGGAATTCACCCCTCCACTTT	CASRLQGTGNSPLHF
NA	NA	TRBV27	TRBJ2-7	TGTGCCAGCCGGGGAGGGGGATCCTACGAGCAGTACTTC	CASRGGGSYEQYF
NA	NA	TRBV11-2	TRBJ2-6	TGTGCCAGCAGCTCCCTGCGGGGTTCTGGGGCCAACGTCCTGACTTTC	CASSSLRGSGANVLTF
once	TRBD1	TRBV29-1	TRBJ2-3	TGCAGCGCTGGCAGCCGGGACAGGGGGGTCCCAGATACGCAGTATTTT	CSAGSRDRGVPDTQYF
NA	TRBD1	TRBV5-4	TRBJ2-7	TGTGCCAGCAGCCCAGGACAGGGAATCTACGAGCAGTACTTC	CASSPGQGIYEQYF
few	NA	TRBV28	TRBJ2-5	TGTGCCAGCAGCACGCACGGGGGGCACCAAGAGACCCAGTACTTC	CASSTHGGHQETQYF
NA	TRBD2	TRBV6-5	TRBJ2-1	TGTGCCAGCAGCCTACTAGCGGGGGGCTACAATGAGCAGTTCTTC	CASSLLAGGYNEQFF
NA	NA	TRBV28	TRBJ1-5	TGTGCCACCCTTGGGGGGGGCGTATTAGATAGCAATCAGCCCCAGCATTTT	CATLGGGVLDSNQPQHF
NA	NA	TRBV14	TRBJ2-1	TGTGCCAGCAGCCCTTTTAACGGGGATGAGCAGTTCTTC	CASSPFNGDEQFF
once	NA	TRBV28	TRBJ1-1	TGTGCCAGCAGTTTATACCGGGGTGAAGCTTTCTTT	CASSLYRGEAFF
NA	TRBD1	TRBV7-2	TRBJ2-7	TGTGCCAGCAGCTTACCGGGACAGGGGGTGGTTTTGTACGAGCAGTACTTC	CASSLPGQGVVLYEQYF
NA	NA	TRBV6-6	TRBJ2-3	TGTGCCAGCAGTTACTCCCATACAGATACGCAGTATTTT	CASSYSHTDTQYF
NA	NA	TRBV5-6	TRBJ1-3	TGTGCCAGCAGCCTCAGGGCATTCGGAAACACCATATATTTT	CASSLRAFGNTIYF
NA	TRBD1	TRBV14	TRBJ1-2	TGTGCCAGCAGCCCGCCCTACACCGCCGGGACAGACTATGGCTACACCTTC	CASSPPYTAGTDYGYTF
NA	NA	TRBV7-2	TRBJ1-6	TGTGCCAGCAGCCGGGGGGGCCGGGGTTCACCCCTCCACTTT	CASSRGGRGSPLHF
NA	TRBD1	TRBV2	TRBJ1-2	TGTGCCAGCAGTGAAAGGTTTGGACAGGCCCCCTATGGCTACACCTTC	CASSERFGQAPYGYTF
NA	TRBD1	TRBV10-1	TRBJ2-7	TGCGCCAGCAGTGGCGACAGGGGGCTCAACGAGCAGTACTTC	CASSGDRGLNEQYF
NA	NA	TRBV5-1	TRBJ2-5	TGCGCCAGCAGCCCCGTCCCGGCGGGGACTTCAGAGACCCAGTACTTC	CASSPVPAGTSETQYF
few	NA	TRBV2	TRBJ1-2	TGTGCCAGCAGAGATATTCCACGGACTTCTAACTATGGCTACACCTTC	CASRDIPRTSNYGYTF
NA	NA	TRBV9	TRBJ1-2	TGTGCCAGCAGCGTAGGACTTGGGGGGGGGAGTTTAGGAGGCTACACCTTC	CASSVGLGGGSLGGYTF
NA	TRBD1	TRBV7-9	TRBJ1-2	TGTGCCAGCAGCCCCACCCCAGGACAGGTCCCCGCGGGCTATGGCTACACCTTC	CASSPTPGQVPAGYGYTF
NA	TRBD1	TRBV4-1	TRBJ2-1	TGCGCCAGCAGCTTCCGGGACAGGGGGCTTAATGAGCAGTTCTTC	CASSFRDRGLNEQFF
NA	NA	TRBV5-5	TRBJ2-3	TGTGCCAGCAGCCAAGGGTCGGGGGTCACAGATACGCAGTATTTT	CASSQGSGVTDTQYF
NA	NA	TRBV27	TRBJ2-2	TGTGCCAGCAGTTTATCATTGTACGGCAGGGCGATCGGGGAGCTGTTTTTT	CASSLSLYGRAIGELFF
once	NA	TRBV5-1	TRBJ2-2	NA	CASSLVGDRVSPGSCFF
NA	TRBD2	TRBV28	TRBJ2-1	TGTGCCAGCAGCCCCGAGCGGGGGATACCGTTCTTC	CASSPERGIPFF
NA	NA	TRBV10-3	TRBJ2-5	TGTGCCATCAGTGAAGTGCGAGGGGAGACCCAGTACTTC	CAISEVRGETQYF
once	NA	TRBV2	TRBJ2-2	TGTGCCAGCAATTGGGGGGCCGGGGAGCTGTTTTTT	CASNWGAGELFF
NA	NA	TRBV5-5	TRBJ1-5	TGTGCCAGCAGCCAGGAACCTCTCGGCAATCAGCCCCAGCATTTT	CASSQEPLGNQPQHF
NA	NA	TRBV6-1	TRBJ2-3	TGTGCCAAATCCCGCGGGGGCACAGATACGCAGTATTTT	CAKSRGGTDTQYF
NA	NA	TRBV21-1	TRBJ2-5	TGTGCCACCTCTTCAACAGGGGGCGGTGGTGCGGAGACCCAGTACTTC	CATSSTGGGGAETQYF
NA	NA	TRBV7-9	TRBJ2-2	TGTGCCAGCAGCAAAGGAGAGAGTGGGACCGGGGAGCTGTTTTTT	CASSKGESGTGELFF
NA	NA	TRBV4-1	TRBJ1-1	TGCGCCAGCAGCCAACCTATCTCCCCCACAGGGTCTGAAGCTTTCTTT	CASSQPISPTGSEAFF
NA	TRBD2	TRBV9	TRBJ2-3	TGTGCCAGCAGCCCGCGTAGCGGGGGGGCAACAGATACGCAGTATTTT	CASSPRSGGATDTQYF
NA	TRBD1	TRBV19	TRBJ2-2	TGTGCCAGTAGTATCAGGGGGCCCGGGGAGCTGTTTTTT	CASSIRGPGELFF
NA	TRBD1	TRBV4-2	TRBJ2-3	TGTGCCAGCAGCCAAGAGGGGACAGGGGTTTCAGATACGCAGTATTTT	CASSQEGTGVSDTQYF
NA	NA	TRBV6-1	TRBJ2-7	TGTGCCAGCAGTGAATCGACAGCGTTTACCTACGAGCAGTACTTC	CASSESTAFTYEQYF
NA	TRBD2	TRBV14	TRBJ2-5	TGTGCCAGCAGCCCGACTCGAGCGGGGAGGGAGACCCAGTACTTC	CASSPTRAGRETQYF
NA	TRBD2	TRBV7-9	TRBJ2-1	TGTGCCAGCAGATATAGCGGGGGGGCCCTCTACAATGAGCAGTTCTTC	CASRYSGGALYNEQFF
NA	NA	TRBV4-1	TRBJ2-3	TGCGCCAGCAGCCAAGCCGGGGGGCACACAGATACGCAGTATTTT	CASSQAGGHTDTQYF
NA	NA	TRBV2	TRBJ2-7	TGTGCCAGCAGTGCGAGCGTCTTCTACGAGCAGTACTTC	CASSASVFYEQYF
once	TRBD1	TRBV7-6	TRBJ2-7	TGTGCCAGCAGCCTTCGGACAGGGGCCTCTGGGTACGAGCAGTACTTC	CASSLRTGASGYEQYF